This T cell receptor (beta chain) is from a study of Graves' ophthalmopathy and Graves' hyperthyroidism. RNA transcripts yielded amplified TCR beta CDR3 regions. HTBI-primed RT-PCR formed the first round, and a multiplex PCR formed the second. TCRdb independently ran MiXCR on the multiplex PCR reads; one entry per CDR3 protein. This repertoire shows approximately 700,000 distinct CDR3 sequences, roughly 39% found once; its top ten account for around 3%. Losses at the gene ends were 5 bases for V and 4 bases for J; bases not matched to a gene: 7. The germline V gene encodes CDR1 SGHRS and CDR2 YFSETQ. The CDR3 totals 14 residues.

The sequence derives from an adult man with Graves' ophthalmopathy. The chain carries TRBV5-1 and TRBJ1-2; 8 nucleotides match TRBD1. The sample consisted of peripheral blood. The CDR3 sequence: CASRQDREIYGYTF. CDR3 in DNA: TGCGCCAGCAGACAGGACAGGGAGATCTATGGCTACACCTTC.